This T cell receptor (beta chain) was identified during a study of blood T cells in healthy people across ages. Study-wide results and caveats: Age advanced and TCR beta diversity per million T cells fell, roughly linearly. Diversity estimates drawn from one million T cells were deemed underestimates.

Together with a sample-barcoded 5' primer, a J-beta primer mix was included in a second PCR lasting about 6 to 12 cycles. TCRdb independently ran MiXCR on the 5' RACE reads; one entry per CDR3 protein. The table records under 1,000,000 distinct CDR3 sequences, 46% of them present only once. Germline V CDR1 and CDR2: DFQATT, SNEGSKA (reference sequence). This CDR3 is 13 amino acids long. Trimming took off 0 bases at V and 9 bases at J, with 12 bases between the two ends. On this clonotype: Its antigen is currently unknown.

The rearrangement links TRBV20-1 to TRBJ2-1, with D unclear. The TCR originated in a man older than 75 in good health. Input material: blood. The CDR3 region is CSARDALTSEQFF. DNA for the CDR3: TGCAGTGCTAGAGATGCCCTTACGAGTGAGCAGTTCTTC.